One and the same sample provided the 12 T cell receptor beta chains below, sequenced in a study of T cell clonotyping in hematopoietic cell transplantation. Some clones are missing from TCRdb's copy, which holds only in-frame ones; the method was immunoSEQ multiplex PCR. The sample carries roughly 7,500 clones, approximately 92% recorded once. Sequencing was performed on PBMCs, taken 180 days after allogeneic stem cell transplant. The receptor source for this set is a female patient aged 45 to 65 who had an allogeneic stem cell transplant from an unrelated donor, so the T cells may come from the graft donor. Some clones in this sample may be carry-over from other donors' samples.

The chain has TRBV18 and TRBJ1-1, with 9 bases identical to TRBD1. CDR3 size: 14 residues. The germline V gene has CDR1 KGHSH and CDR2 LQKENI. With V trimmed by 6 bases and J by 6 bases, 8 bases remained unmatched. In DNA form, the CDR3 reads TGTGCCAGCTCTCAAGGACAGGGGTGGGCTGAAGCTTTCTTT. Its protein product is CASSQGQGWAEAFF.

The V and J genes are TRBV5-1 and TRBJ1-2, with TRBD1 as a possible D gene (5 bases). The germline V gene has CDR1 SGHRS and CDR2 YFSETQ. The V and J ends lost 7 bases and 4 bases respectively, with 17 bases between them. The CDR3 extends over 14 amino acids. The DNA of the CDR3 is TGCGCCAGCTCCCGACACCAGGGTACCTATGGCTACACCTTC. Protein product: CASSRHQGTYGYTF.

V usage is TRBV5-4 and J usage is TRBJ2-3; TRBD2 matches 10 bases. CDR1 SGHNT and CDR2 YYREEE come from the germline V gene (reference sequence). V shed 2 bases and J 4 bases; nucleotides not matched to a gene: 10. The CDR3 is 17 amino acids. The CDR3 bases are TGTGCCAGCAGCTTTCCGGGACTAGCGAGGAGCGCAGATACGCAGTATTTT. It specifies CASSFPGLARSADTQYF.

For the CDR3, the DNA is TGTGCCAGCAGCACCGGGAGTTCTCGGCCCCAGCATTTT. Translating it yields CASSTGSSRPQHF. This chain connects TRBV7-2 to TRBJ1-5; no reliable D call. Germline-derived CDR1 and CDR2 are SGHTA and FQGNSA. This CDR3 has 13 residues. The ends were cut back, 5 bases at V and 9 bases at J, with 14 bases in the middle.

The rearrangement joins TRBV27 to TRBJ2-3; D is tentatively TRBD1 or TRBD2 (5 bases each). V lost 5 bases, J lost 5 bases, and 17 bases lay in between. This CDR3 is 15 amino acids long. Germline CDR1 MNHEY, CDR2 SMNVEV (reference sequence). CDR3 nucleotide sequence: TGTGCCAGCAGTCTAAGCCTTACTGGGGGAGATACGCAGTATTTT. It encodes CASSLSLTGGDTQYF.

The chain links TRBV9 to TRBJ2-2, with 7 positions matching TRBD2. The CDR3 has 16 residues. CDR1 and CDR2 from the germline V gene are SGDLS and YYNGEE. The J segment lost 8 bases and the V segment lost 0 bases, leaving 10 bases of the junction unmatched. CDR3 sequence: CASSVVGAGADGELFF. The CDR3 nucleotides are TGTGCCAGCAGCGTAGTCGGTGCGGGAGCGGATGGGGAGCTGTTTTTT.

The chain combines TRBV7-8 with TRBJ1-6; D remains unclear. Germline CDR1 and CDR2: SGHVS and FQNEAQ. V lost 5 bases and J 6 bases, leaving 8 bases between the germline ends. The CDR3 contains 13 residues. CDR3 protein: CASSPGANSPLHF. The CDR3 DNA follows: TGTGCCAGCAGCCCCGGAGCTAATTCACCCCTCCACTTT.

The chain couples TRBV4-1 to TRBJ2-2; D tentatively fits TRBD1 or TRBD2 (5 bases each). The CDR3 consists of 17 residues. The V gene lost 0 bases and the J gene lost 6 bases, with 17 bases spanning the gap. CDR1 and CDR2 (germline): MGHRA, YSYEKL. The CDR3 DNA reads as TGCGCCAGCAGCCAAGAGGGGACCAGGAGGTGCCCCGGGGAGCTGTTTTTT. It yields the protein CASSQEGTRRCPGELFF.

This chain links TRBV28 with TRBJ2-6; D might be TRBD1 (5 bases). The CDR3 spans 15 residues. V dropped 3 bases and J dropped 3 bases, with 9 bases sitting between them. Per germline, CDR1 MDHEN and CDR2 SYDVKM. CDR3 in amino acids: CASSFGQGGANVLTF. The DNA for the CDR3 is TGTGCCAGCAGTTTTGGGCAGGGTGGGGCCAACGTCCTGACTTTC.

The chain uses TRBV29-1 and TRBJ2-4; D is tentatively TRBD1 or TRBD2 (6 bases each). Between the trimmed V and J ends, which lost 1 base and 0 bases, there was a span of 16 bases. The CDR3 runs to 17 residues. Germline values: CDR1 SQVTM, CDR2 ANQGSEA. In DNA form, the CDR3 reads TGCAGCGTTGAAGGGGAGGACAGAGAGCTAGCCAAAAACATTCAGTACTTC. Protein product: CSVEGEDRELAKNIQYF.

This chain links TRBV19 with TRBJ1-1, with D unclear. Looked up from germline, CDR1 is LNHDA and CDR2 is SQIVND (reference sequence). The CDR3 extends over 13 amino acids. Trimming pared 1 base from V and 11 bases from J, leaving 14 bases between. CDR3 sequence: CASSIVEAGEAFF. The CDR3, as DNA: TGTGCCAGTAGTATAGTAGAGGCCGGAGAGGCTTTCTTT.

V gene TRBV15 combines with J gene TRBJ2-2; tentatively, D is TRBD1 (5 bases). Germline loops: CDR1 LNHNV, CDR2 YYDKDF (reference sequence). The length of the CDR3 is 14 residues. Trimming pared 1 base from V and 9 bases from J, leaving 12 bases between. CDR3 in amino acids: CATSRGTTVRELFF. CDR3 DNA sequence: TGTGCCACCAGCAGAGGTACGACAGTCCGGGAGCTGTTTTTT.